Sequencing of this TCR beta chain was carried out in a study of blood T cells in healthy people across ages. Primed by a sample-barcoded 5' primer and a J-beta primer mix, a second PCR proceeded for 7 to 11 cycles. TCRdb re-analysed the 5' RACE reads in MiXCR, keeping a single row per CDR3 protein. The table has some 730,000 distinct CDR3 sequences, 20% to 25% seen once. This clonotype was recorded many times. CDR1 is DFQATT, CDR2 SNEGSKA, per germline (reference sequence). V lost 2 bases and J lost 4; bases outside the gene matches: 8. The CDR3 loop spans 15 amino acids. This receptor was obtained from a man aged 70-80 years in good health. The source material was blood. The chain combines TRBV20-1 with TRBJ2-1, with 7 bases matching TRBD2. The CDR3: CSARSRDYLYNEQFF. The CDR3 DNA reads TGCAGTGCTAGATCCCGGGACTACCTATACAATGAGCAGTTCTTC.